The 25 T cell receptor beta chains below were found in one sample sequenced in a study of cytomegalovirus exposure and HLA in healthy donors. PCR amplification relied on 60 Vbeta primers (plus 13 Jbeta primers). Clones were sequenced by immunoSEQ multiplex PCR, and TCRdb holds only the in-frame ones, with some missing. The sample has about 270,000 clones; 86% are singletons. Sequencing input: PBMCs. These receptors all stem from a man in his forties in good health and CMV-seropositive.

The V and J genes are TRBV27 and TRBJ2-1; 8 nucleotides match TRBD2. The CDR3 sequence is 14 residues long. Losses at the gene ends were 8 bases for V and 6 bases for J; bases not matched to a gene: 9. Germline assignment: CDR1 MNHEY and CDR2 SMNVEV (reference sequence). Here the CDR3 reads CASQPGGPVNEQFF. The CDR3 nucleotides are TGTGCCAGCCAACCGGGAGGGCCAGTCAATGAGCAGTTCTTC.

The CDR3 sequence is CASSSLRGTANEKLFF. The DNA of the CDR3 is TGTGCCAGCAGTTCCCTTCGGGGGACGGCGAATGAAAAACTGTTTTTT. This chain joins TRBV27 and TRBJ1-4; D may be TRBD1 (5 bases). Germline V CDR1 and CDR2: MNHEY, SMNVEV (reference sequence). This CDR3 contains 16 residues. The V end lost 4 bases, the J end lost 5 bases, and 17 bases lay between the germline ends.

The J gene is TRBJ1-1, the V gene TRBV18; tentative D call: TRBD1 (5 bases). The V gene's germline CDR1 is KGHSH and CDR2 LQKENI. This CDR3 comprises 16 residues. The V end was cut by 2 bases, the J end by 1 base, with 14 bases between. Here the CDR3 reads CASSPVHPGGNTEAFF. CDR3 nucleotide sequence: TGTGCCAGCTCACCAGTCCACCCCGGGGGGAACACTGAAGCTTTCTTT.

This clone was observed a few times. This chain links TRBV5-1 with TRBJ1-4, with 7 bases identical to TRBD1. From germline, CDR1 is SGHRS and CDR2 YFSETQ. V lost 1 base and J lost 6; bases outside the gene matches: 3. CDR3 size: 14 residues. The CDR3 DNA follows: TGCGCCAGCAGCTTGACAGGGGAAGATGAAAAACTGTTTTTT. This sequence encodes CASSLTGEDEKLFF. The full variable domain, completed using reference TRBV5-1 and TRBJ1-4, is KAGVTQTPRYLIKTRGQQVTLSCSPISGHRSVSWYQQTPGQGLQFLFEYFSETQRNKGNFPGRFSGRQFSNSRSEMNVSTLELGDSALYLCASSLTGEDEKLFFGSGTQLSVL.

The CDR3 reads CASSQDWGVLYEQYF. DNA for the CDR3: TGCGCCAGCAGCCAAGACTGGGGGGTATTGTACGAGCAGTACTTC. The chain uses TRBV4-3 and TRBJ2-7; a possible D gene is TRBD2 (6 bases). Germline loops: CDR1 LGHNA, CDR2 YSLEER. The CDR3 is made up of 15 amino acids. The germline V and J ends were trimmed by 0 bases and 4 bases, with 13 bases remaining between them.

A single count supports this clone. The V call is TRBV28, the J call TRBJ2-1, with 12 bases fitting TRBD2. In germline, CDR1 is MDHEN, CDR2 SYDVKM. This CDR3 has 15 residues. J was trimmed by 7 bases and V by 3 bases; bases with no gene match: 4. CDR3 nucleotides: TGTGCCAGCAGTTTGCTAGCGGGAGGGGTGAATGAGCAGTTCTTC. It yields the protein CASSLLAGGVNEQFF.

A single count supports this clone. This chain uses TRBV5-1 with TRBJ2-7, with 8 nucleotides matching TRBD2. V was clipped by 3 bases and J by 6 bases; unmatched bases: 14. There are 16 residues in the CDR3. The germline gives CDR1 SGHRS, CDR2 YFSETQ. CDR3 sequence reads: CASSSLGGRPPIEQYF. DNA of the CDR3: TGCGCCAGCAGCTCCCTTGGCGGGAGGCCCCCTATCGAGCAGTACTTC.

The chain links TRBV10-3 to TRBJ2-2, with D maybe TRBD2 (5 bases). Per the germline V gene, CDR1 is ENHRY and CDR2 is SYGVKD. V shed 10 bases and J shed 1 base, with 16 bases lying between them. CDR3 length: 15 amino acids. Here the CDR3 reads CATSPGVGNTGELFF. CDR3 nucleotides: TGTGCCACCAGCCCCGGGGTCGGGAACACCGGGGAGCTGTTTTTT.

The V gene is TRBV30, the J gene TRBJ2-7; no reliable D call. CDR3 length equals 11 residues. Trimming cost V 0 bases and J 6 bases, with 6 bases left between them. Germline V lookup: CDR1 GTSNPN, CDR2 SVGIG (reference sequence). CDR3 sequence reads: CAWSVGGEQYF. Here the CDR3 DNA reads TGTGCCTGGAGTGTAGGCGGCGAGCAGTACTTC.

The chain couples TRBV6-6 to TRBJ2-7; a possible D gene is TRBD1 (5 bases). V was cut by 8 bases and J by 4 bases, with 15 bases left in between. CDR1 MNHNY and CDR2 SVGAGI come from the germline V gene (reference sequence). There are 13 residues in the CDR3. Here the CDR3 DNA reads TGTGCCAGCGGGCAGGGTATGGGTTACGAGCAGTACTTC. It translates to CASGQGMGYEQYF.

The CDR3, as DNA: TGTGCCAGCAGCGGGGTGTACCAAGAGACCCAGTACTTC. As protein: CASSGVYQETQYF. The chain has TRBV28 and TRBJ2-5; tentatively, D is TRBD2 (5 bases). This CDR3 has 13 residues. Trimming shortened V by 6 bases and J by 0 bases, and 8 bases separated the two germline ends. CDR1 MDHEN and CDR2 SYDVKM come from the germline V gene.

This clone occurred once. The chain employs TRBV27 and TRBJ1-2; TRBD1 might be the D (6 bases). V was pared by 1 base and J by 2 bases, with 14 bases between. Per germline, CDR1 MNHEY and CDR2 SMNVEV (reference sequence). The CDR3 covers 16 residues. For the CDR3, the DNA is TGTGCCAGCAGTTTATTCGGACAGCCGAGCAACTATGGCTACACCTTC. It encodes CASSLFGQPSNYGYTF.

The CDR3 DNA is TGTGCCAGCTCACCACCACTACAGGCCGCGGCTTTCTTT. Protein sequence: CASSPPLQAAAFF. The gene calls are TRBV18 and TRBJ1-1; perhaps TRBD1 as D (5 bases). CDR3 length equals 13 residues. Per the germline V gene, CDR1 is KGHSH and CDR2 is LQKENI. The V gene lost 0 bases and the J gene lost 11 bases, with 13 bases spanning the gap. Together with reference TRBV18 and TRBJ1-1, the CDR3 gives the full variable domain: NAGVMQNPRHLVRRRGQEARLRCSPMKGHSHVYWYRQLPEEGLKFMVYLQKENIIDESGMPKERFSAEFPKEGPSILRIQQVVRGDSAAYFCASSPPLQAAAFFGQGTRLTVV.

The chain links TRBV5-1 to TRBJ2-7; TRBD1 agrees at 10 bases. Germline CDR1 SGHRS, CDR2 YFSETQ. The CDR3 extends over 17 amino acids. V was pared by 2 bases and J by 0 bases, with 8 bases of the junction left unmatched. The CDR3 loop reads CASSFQPRQGASYEQYF. The CDR3, as DNA: TGCGCCAGCAGCTTTCAGCCCCGACAGGGGGCCTCCTACGAGCAGTACTTC.

The chain recombines TRBV14 with TRBJ1-4; no clear D gene. V lost 3 bases, J lost 8 bases, and 7 bases lay in between. This CDR3 is built from 12 residues. Germline CDR1 and CDR2: SGHDN and FVKESK. The CDR3 DNA reads TGTGCCAGCAGCCATACATCGGAAAAACTGTTTTTT. This sequence encodes CASSHTSEKLFF.

The rearrangement joins TRBV7-2 to TRBJ1-1, with D perhaps TRBD1 (5 bases). Trimming removed 3 bases from V and 4 bases from J, with 9 bases in between. The CDR3 covers 13 residues. Per the germline V gene, CDR1 is SGHTA and CDR2 is FQGNSA. The CDR3 DNA sequence: TGTGCCAGCAGCTTTGGGGGAGGCACTGAAGCTTTCTTT. This gives the protein CASSFGGGTEAFF.

The genes are TRBV18 and TRBJ2-1; D gene uncertain. This CDR3 has 15 residues. CDR1 is KGHSH and CDR2 is LQKENI in the germline V gene. V was clipped by 4 bases and J by 6 bases, with 16 bases between them. Written as DNA, the CDR3 is TGTGCCAGCTCACGAGGTAATGGCCTAGTCAATGAGCAGTTCTTC. Residues: CASSRGNGLVNEQFF.

The chain is built from TRBV7-2 and TRBJ1-1; weak D call: TRBD1 (5 bases). This CDR3 has 16 residues. Germline V lookup: CDR1 SGHTA, CDR2 FQGNSA. Trimming shortened V by 3 bases and J by 0 bases, and 14 bases separated the two germline ends. The CDR3 DNA is TGTGCCAGCAGCTTTCCCACCGACAGATTGAACACTGAAGCTTTCTTT. As protein: CASSFPTDRLNTEAFF.

The rearrangement uses TRBV5-3 and TRBJ2-7, with 11 bases aligning to TRBD1. TRBV5-3 is an ORF for which the function is uncertain. J was trimmed by 5 bases and V by 4 bases; bases with no gene match: 11. The CDR3 has 16 residues. The CDR3 DNA follows: TGTGCCAGAAGCAAAACTAGGGGACAGGGGGGCCACGAGCAGTACTTC. Translated, it gives CARSKTRGQGGHEQYF.

V and J are TRBV4-1 and TRBJ2-5, with 9 bases matching TRBD2. The trim removed 4 bases at V and 5 bases at J, leaving 11 bases unmatched. The CDR3 is 16 residues long. The V gene's germline CDR1 is MGHRA and CDR2 YSYEKL. The CDR3 spells CASSPRLAEGRETQYF. As DNA, the CDR3 is TGCGCCAGCAGCCCCCGACTAGCGGAGGGGAGGGAGACCCAGTACTTC.

This clone appeared a single time. One end of the junction fails to match germline, which may point to a read error. CDR3 residues: CSSSFTQGRFSGNTIYF. The CDR3 nucleotides read TGTTCCAGCAGCTTTACACAGGGACGATTCTCTGGAAACACCATATATTTT. The V call is TRBV7-9, the J call TRBJ1-3; D may be TRBD1 (6 bases). CDR1 is SEHNR, CDR2 FQNEAQ, per germline (reference sequence). This CDR3 has 17 residues.

The chain joins TRBV5-1 to TRBJ1-1; unclear D gene. Germline loops: CDR1 SGHRS, CDR2 YFSETQ. V lost 4 bases, J lost 4 bases, and 8 bases lay in between. This CDR3 contains 12 residues. In nucleotides, the CDR3 is TGCGCCAGCAGCCCAGGAGGCACTGAAGCTTTCTTT. Translated: CASSPGGTEAFF. The full variable domain, in which reference TRBV5-1 and TRBJ1-1 provide the parts outside the CDR3, is KAGVTQTPRYLIKTRGQQVTLSCSPISGHRSVSWYQQTPGQGLQFLFEYFSETQRNKGNFPGRFSGRQFSNSRSEMNVSTLELGDSALYLCASSPGGTEAFFGQGTRLTVV.

As DNA, the CDR3 is TGTGCCAGCAGTCAACCAGACAGGGGGGGGAGAGCTTTCTTT. This translates into CASSQPDRGGRAFF. This chain links TRBV6-5 with TRBJ1-1; 9 bases line up with TRBD1. The CDR3 sequence is 14 residues long. The ends lost 5 bases at V and 10 bases at J; junction bases unmatched: 11. Germline loops: CDR1 MNHEY, CDR2 SVGAGI.

The chain has TRBV19 and TRBJ1-1, with D possibly being TRBD1 (5 bases). Trimming took off 3 bases at V and 0 bases at J, with 14 bases between the two ends. Germline V gene lookup returns CDR1 LNHDA and CDR2 SQIVND (reference sequence). CDR3 length: 16 residues. The CDR3 DNA reads as TGTGCCAGTAGTATGTCGCCGACAGCTATGAACACTGAAGCTTTCTTT. It is translated as CASSMSPTAMNTEAFF.

V is TRBV30 and J is TRBJ2-1, with a possible D match to TRBD2 (7 bases). CDR3 length equals 15 residues. Germline V lookup: CDR1 GTSNPN, CDR2 SVGIG (reference sequence). Between the trimmed V and J ends, which lost 6 bases and 5 bases, there was a span of 20 bases. CDR3 residues: CACQGRGTNNNEQFF. The CDR3 coding sequence is TGTGCCTGCCAGGGGAGGGGGACTAACAACAATGAGCAGTTCTTC.